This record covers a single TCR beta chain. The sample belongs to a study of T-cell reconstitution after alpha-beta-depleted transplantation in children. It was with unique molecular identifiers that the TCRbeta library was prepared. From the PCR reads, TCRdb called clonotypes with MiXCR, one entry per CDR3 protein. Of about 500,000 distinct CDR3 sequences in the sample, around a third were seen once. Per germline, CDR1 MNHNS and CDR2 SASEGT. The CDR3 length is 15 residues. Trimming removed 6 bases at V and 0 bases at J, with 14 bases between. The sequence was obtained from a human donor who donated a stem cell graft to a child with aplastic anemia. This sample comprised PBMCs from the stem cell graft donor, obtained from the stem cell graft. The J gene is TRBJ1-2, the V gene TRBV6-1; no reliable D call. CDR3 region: CASRGGQPSNYGYTF. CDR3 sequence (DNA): TGTGCCAGCAGGGGAGGGCAGCCCTCTAACTATGGCTACACCTTC.